This record looks at one T cell receptor (beta chain) sequence and its context. Its recognized antigen is unknown. An end of the junction does not agree with germline; a read error may underlie this. TCRbeta CDR3 regions were amplified from genomic DNA by means of the immunoSEQ Assay, a bias-controlled multiplex PCR. The published analysis was carried out like this. The number of nucleated cells in each sample was estimated by amplification of reference gene primers within the assay. To quantify the absolute abundance of each unique TCRbeta CDR3 rearrangement, sequence reads were collapsed and filtered. For each sample, productive Simpson clonality was calculated by taking the square root of Simpson's diversity index across productive rearrangements. Held by TCRdb, this immuneACCESS table contains in-frame sequences only and omits some clones. Under half of the omission traces to an unresolved V gene where checked; the cause of the rest is unknown. The V and J calls and clone size come from that table; D and trimming were worked out from the DNA. For this sample the table gives about 300,000 clones, of which around 85% were detected only once. The ten largest clonotypes hold approximately 1.5% of the sample.

This record comes from a study of blood T cell repertoires in COVID-19 (TCRdb year 2020). At the level of the whole study: Samples from collaborators originated in the United States, Italy and Spain and spanned both the acute and convalescent phases of COVID-19. The material from the prospective study consisted of cDNA or gDNA derived from T cells, B-cell-depleted T cells, or PBMCs. Subjects who had been exposed to COVID-19, were actively infected with it, or had recovered from it provided the deeply sampled blood TCRbeta repertoires that made up the dataset. A freely available public database, intended as a resource for researchers studying the immune response to SARS-CoV-2, is where the repertoires were released. Samples were obtained from the ongoing ImmuneRACE study (first 160 participants) and from 1,200 or so subjects provided by 6 global collaborators. The sample metadata nearly always contained a de-identified subject ID, COVID-19 status, age in years and sex. HLA class I and class II types, where available, came from metadata supplied by the sample provider rather than from assay-based typing. General conclusions and limits of the study: How much clinical and demographic metadata was included differed by source and by participant, and the metadata was provided uncurated.

One collaborating source in Seattle enrolled patients while the patients were actively infected and followed the patients over time throughout the course of disease. Collaborating institutions collected whole blood in K2EDTA tubes following their own protocols. For TCRbeta analysis, collaborator samples were shipped as frozen whole blood, as isolated PBMCs, or as DNA extracted from either sample type. Sequencing used peripheral blood. This TCR was recovered from a human donor with COVID-19, enrolled during active disease. The donor label of this sample is uncertain.

The DNA is TGTGCCAGCAGTTTATCATGGAGGAGTGGCTACATCTTC. This yields the protein CASSLSWRSGYIF. The V and J genes are TRBV12-3 or TRBV12-4 and TRBJ1-2; no D gene call is confident. Reading from cysteine to phenylalanine, the CDR3 counts 13 amino acids. Only the CDR3 region is kept as DNA, spanning 39 bases read in frame from base 1.